This T cell receptor beta chain was recorded in a study of blood T cell repertoires in COVID-19. Study as a whole: From the United States, Italy and Spain came samples of acute and convalescent COVID-19. T cells, B-cell-depleted T cells, or PBMCs supplied cDNA or gDNA.

Losses at the gene ends were 4 bases for V and 5 bases for J; bases not matched to a gene: 5. Per the germline V gene, CDR1 is SGHDT and CDR2 is YYEEEE. CDR3 size: 14 residues. The data were produced by immunoSEQ multiplex PCR, yet TCRdb's version contains in-frame clones alone and is incomplete. The table includes some 100,000 clones, approximately 92% detected once. The clonotype comes from a woman aged 55-69 years with active COVID-19. The sample taken for sequencing was peripheral blood. V gene TRBV5-6 combines with J gene TRBJ1-4; TRBD1 aligns across 7 bases. The CDR3 DNA sequence: TGTGCCAGCAGCCGGGGACAGAGGAATGAAAAACTGTTTTTT. Translation gives CASSRGQRNEKLFF.